Below, 9 T cell receptor beta chains from the same sample are listed, as sequenced in a study of technical replicates of blood from a few donors. Here immunoSEQ multiplex PCR was the method, and the copy in TCRdb shows in-frame clones only, minus some. The sample includes 50,000 or so clones, 90% to 95% of them seen just once. Sequences were obtained from PBMCs. The receptors derive from a human donor in good health. Some clones in this sample may be carry-over from other donors' samples.

The chain recombines TRBV7-2 with TRBJ2-5; 8 nucleotides match TRBD2. This CDR3 region has 15 residues. V was clipped by 5 bases and J by 3 bases; unmatched bases: 8. Germline V CDR1 and CDR2: SGHTA, FQGNSA. This CDR3 reads CASSIRSGSKETQYF. For the CDR3, the DNA is TGTGCCAGCAGCATCCGCAGCGGGAGTAAAGAGACCCAGTACTTC.

The genes are TRBV5-1 and TRBJ2-3, with a tentative D call TRBD2 (6 bases). This CDR3 comprises 16 residues. Trimming left V 0 bases short and J 0 bases short, with 11 bases between. Germline CDR1 and CDR2: SGHRS and YFSETQ. In nucleotides, the CDR3 is TGCGCCAGCAGCTTGGTGGCGGGGATTAGCACAGATACGCAGTATTTT. Translating it yields CASSLVAGISTDTQYF.

This chain links TRBV7-3 with TRBJ2-2; possible D gene TRBD2, 5 bases. V was shortened by 5 bases and J by 4 bases, with 11 bases between the two germline ends. The CDR3 is 14 residues long. The germline gives CDR1 SGHTA, CDR2 FQGTGA. The CDR3 DNA reads as TGTGCCAGCAGCGCCATCGGGGTCACCGGGGAGCTGTTTTTT. Its protein product is CASSAIGVTGELFF.

The chain recombines TRBV7-9 with TRBJ1-4; 8 bases map to TRBD1. The V segment lost 5 bases and the J segment 0 bases; nucleotides outside the gene matches: 5. Per the germline V gene, CDR1 is SEHNR and CDR2 is FQNEAQ (reference sequence). The CDR3 length is 16 residues. CDR3 loop: CASSPGGAATNEKLFF. CDR3 nucleotides: TGTGCCAGCAGCCCAGGGGGCGCCGCAACTAATGAAAAACTGTTTTTT.

This clone was seen only once. The V and J genes are TRBV7-2 and TRBJ2-7; D unresolved. The germline V and J ends were trimmed by 6 bases and 0 bases, with 15 bases remaining between them. Per germline, CDR1 SGHTA and CDR2 FQGNSA. The CDR3 runs 15 residues. The CDR3 DNA is TGTGCCAGCAGGCCCCCAAACAGCTTCTCCTACGAGCAGTACTTC. As protein: CASRPPNSFSYEQYF.

The chain recombines TRBV6-6 with TRBJ2-2, with D unclear. The V end was cut by 7 bases, the J end by 2 bases, with 11 bases between. The CDR3 consists of 14 residues. Germline V gives CDR1 MNHNY, CDR2 SVGAGI (reference sequence). The CDR3: CASKLETNTGELFF. CDR3 DNA: TGTGCCAGCAAGCTGGAGACCAACACCGGGGAGCTGTTTTTT.

The rearrangement joins TRBV30 to TRBJ1-1; no reliable D call. This CDR3 has 14 amino acids. The germline V gene has CDR1 GTSNPN and CDR2 SVGIG (reference sequence). Trimming stripped 0 bases from V and 5 bases from J, with 13 bases between. For the CDR3, the DNA is TGTGCCTGGAGTGTATTATTGGCCGGGACTGAAGCTTTCTTT. Its protein is CAWSVLLAGTEAFF.

This sequence joins TRBV5-8 and TRBJ1-5; 12 bases agree with TRBD1. Germline trimming cut 1 base from V and 6 bases from J; bases unmatched to any gene: 5. This CDR3 spans 16 amino acids. Germline V gene data show CDR1 as SGHTS and CDR2 as YDEGEE. CDR3 protein: CASSLYGTGGSQPQHF. The DNA of the CDR3 is TGTGCCAGCAGCTTGTATGGGACAGGGGGCAGTCAGCCCCAGCATTTT.

This sequence joins TRBV4-3 and TRBJ2-7, with D unclear. CDR1 is LGHNA, CDR2 YSLEER, per germline. The CDR3 totals 15 residues. Trimming stripped 4 bases from V and 1 base from J, with 14 bases between. In nucleotides, the CDR3 is TGCGCCAGCAGCCGGAACAGTGGGTCATCCTACGAGCAGTACTTC. Encoded protein: CASSRNSGSSYEQYF.